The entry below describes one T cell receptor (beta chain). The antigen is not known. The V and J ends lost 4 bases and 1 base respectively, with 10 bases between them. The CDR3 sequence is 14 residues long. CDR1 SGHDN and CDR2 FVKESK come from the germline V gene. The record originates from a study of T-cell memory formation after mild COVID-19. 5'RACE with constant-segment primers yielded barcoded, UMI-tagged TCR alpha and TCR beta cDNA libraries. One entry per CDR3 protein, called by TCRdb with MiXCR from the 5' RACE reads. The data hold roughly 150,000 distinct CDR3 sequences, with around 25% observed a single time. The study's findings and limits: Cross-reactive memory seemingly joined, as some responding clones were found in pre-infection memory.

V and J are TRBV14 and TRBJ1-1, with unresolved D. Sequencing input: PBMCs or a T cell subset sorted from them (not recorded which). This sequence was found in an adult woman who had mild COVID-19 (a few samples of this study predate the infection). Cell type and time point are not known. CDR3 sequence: CASSPLEGNTEAFF. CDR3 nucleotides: TGTGCCAGCAGCCCTTTAGAGGGGAACACTGAAGCTTTCTTT.